This passage covers 10 T cell receptor beta chains from one sample sequenced in a study of glioma-infiltrating T cells after dendritic cell vaccination. Only in-frame clones appear in the TCRdb table, and some are missing; sequencing was by immunoSEQ multiplex PCR. Among about 99,000 clones, roughly 79% were seen once, and the ten largest hold around 12%. The sequencing here drew on blood, taken before dendritic cell vaccination. Source of these receptors: a human donor with glioblastoma.

The genes are TRBV7-2 and TRBJ1-2; maybe TRBD1 (5 bases). CDR3 size: 12 residues. V lost 1 base, J lost 7 bases, and 7 bases lay in between. Germline V lookup: CDR1 SGHTA, CDR2 FQGNSA. CDR3 DNA sequence: TGTGCCAGCAGCTTAGTGCAGGGTGGCTACACCTTC. It is translated as CASSLVQGGYTF.

The chain links TRBV7-2 to TRBJ2-7; possibly TRBD2 for D (5 bases). CDR3 length: 13 residues. Germline V CDR1 and CDR2: SGHTA, FQGNSA. The V and J ends lost 0 bases and 13 bases respectively, with 16 bases between them. CDR3 in amino acids: CASSLAVGGPDYF. For the CDR3, the DNA is TGTGCCAGCAGCTTAGCGGTCGGAGGTCCGGACTACTTC. The whole variable domain, filled in from reference TRBV7-2 and TRBJ2-7, reads GAGVSQSPSNKVTEKGKDVELRCDPISGHTALYWYRQSLGQGLEFLIYFQGNSAPDKSGLPSDRFSAERTGGSVSTLTIQRTQQEDSAVYLCASSLAVGGPDYFGPGTRLTVT.

V usage is TRBV2 and J usage is TRBJ2-7; maybe TRBD1 (6 bases). The ends were cut back, 4 bases at V and 2 bases at J, with 9 bases in the middle. Looked up from germline, CDR1 is SNHLY and CDR2 is FYNNEI. The CDR3 consists of 13 residues. The CDR3, as DNA: TGTGCCAGCAGTGGGACAGTTGCCTACGAGCAGTACTTC. Amino acid sequence: CASSGTVAYEQYF. Full variable domain (missing parts from reference TRBV2 and TRBJ2-7): EPEVTQTPSHQVTQMGQEVILRCVPISNHLYFYWYRQILGQKVEFLVSFYNNEISEKSEIFDDQFSVERPDGSNFTLKIRSTKLEDSAMYFCASSGTVAYEQYFGPGTRLTVT.

V is TRBV9 and J is TRBJ2-1, with TRBD2 matching over 7 bases. The CDR3 consists of 15 residues. V shed 3 bases, J shed 0 bases, and the junction held 3 bases outside the gene matches. Germline CDR1 SGDLS, CDR2 YYNGEE. CDR3: CASSAGGSSYNEQFF. The CDR3 coding sequence is TGTGCCAGCAGCGCCGGGGGGAGCTCCTACAATGAGCAGTTCTTC.

The V gene is TRBV6-4, the J gene TRBJ1-5; D unresolved. Between the trimmed V and J ends, which lost 7 bases and 0 bases, there was a span of 13 bases. Looked up from germline, CDR1 is MRHNA and CDR2 is SNTAGT. The CDR3 spans 15 residues. The CDR3 coding sequence is TGTGCCAGCAAGGGAGGGCGCCATAGCAATCAGCCCCAGCATTTT. Protein: CASKGGRHSNQPQHF.

This rearrangement joins TRBV5-4 to TRBJ1-2; 10 bases map to TRBD1. V trimming: 0 bases; J trimming: 5 bases; junction bases outside the gene matches: 4. The CDR3 contains 15 residues. The germline gives CDR1 SGHNT, CDR2 YYREEE (reference sequence). The CDR3 region has the DNA TGTGCCAGCAGCTTGGGGGGGACAGGGGATTATGGCTACACCTTC. Amino acids: CASSLGGTGDYGYTF.

The chain links TRBV7-2 to TRBJ2-1, with 7 nucleotides matching TRBD2. Trimming cost V 3 bases and J 8 bases; bases outside gene matches: 7. The CDR3 totals 14 residues. In germline, CDR1 is SGHTA, CDR2 FQGNSA. CDR3 in amino acids: CASSFERGGYEQFF. CDR3 DNA sequence: TGTGCCAGCAGCTTTGAGCGGGGAGGGTATGAGCAGTTCTTC.

V gene TRBV4-1 combines with J gene TRBJ2-7, with 7 nucleotides matching TRBD2. The ends lost 3 bases at V and 2 bases at J; junction bases unmatched: 7. The CDR3 extends over 15 amino acids. Germline lookup yields CDR1 MGHRA and CDR2 YSYEKL. DNA of the CDR3: TGCGCCAGCAGCCAGACAAGCGGGACTCCCTACGAGCAGTACTTC. This codes for CASSQTSGTPYEQYF.

J is TRBJ1-1 and V is TRBV6-1; D unclear. The CDR3 sequence is 18 residues long. The V gene's germline CDR1 is MNHNS and CDR2 SASEGT. With 1 base removed from V and 3 bases from J, the gap between germline ends came to 21 bases. CDR3 DNA: TGTGCCAGCAGTGAAGGGTCGGGGTCCGAGGCGCCTGACACTGAAGCTTTCTTT. Protein product: CASSEGSGSEAPDTEAFF.

The chain joins TRBV19 to TRBJ1-1; tentatively, D is TRBD1 (5 bases). The CDR3 totals 15 residues. Germline values: CDR1 LNHDA, CDR2 SQIVND (reference sequence). V shed 4 bases and J shed 2 bases, with 14 bases lying between them. CDR3 in amino acids: CASSRGEVGNTEAFF. The CDR3 bases are TGTGCCAGTAGTAGAGGGGAGGTGGGTAACACTGAAGCTTTCTTT.